These T cell receptor beta chains were read from a single sample in a study of blood T cell repertoires in COVID-19. Here immunoSEQ multiplex PCR was the method, and the copy in TCRdb shows in-frame clones only, minus some. The table includes approximately 440,000 clones, roughly 90% detected once. The sample comprised PBMCs or T cells enriched from blood (not recorded which). The source is a woman aged 18-29 years who had recovered from COVID-19. CDR3s include the opening cysteine and the closing phenylalanine or tryptophan. Fields, in order: clone size, J gene, V gene, D gene, CDR3 protein, CDR3 DNA. The D gene is left open where the match is weak. Size values are once, few and many counts, or a class for expanded clones, and some rows have none.

>.|TRBJ2-1|TRBV2|TRBD2
CASSKGSGSSYNEQFF
TGTGCCAGCTCCAAGGGGAGCGGGAGCTCCTACAATGAGCAGTTCTTC
>few|TRBJ1-1|TRBV3-1/TRBV3-2|.
CASSRGKLGAWTEAFF
TGTGCCAGCAGCCGGGGCAAATTGGGCGCTTGGACTGAAGCTTTCTTT
>.|TRBJ1-5|TRBV28|TRBD1
CASRFPPNRGYGNQPQHF
TGTGCCAGCAGGTTCCCCCCCAACAGGGGATATGGCAATCAGCCCCAGCATTTT
>.|TRBJ1-1|TRBV5-1|.
CASSLVTQGFGGTEAFF
TGCGCCAGCAGCTTGGTCACCCAGGGGTTCGGTGGCACTGAAGCTTTCTTT
>.|TRBJ1-3|TRBV28|TRBD1
CASSRWTGSSGNTIYF
TGTGCCAGCAGTCGTTGGACAGGGTCCTCTGGAAACACCATATATTTT
>.|TRBJ1-6|TRBV3-1/TRBV3-2|TRBD1
CASSQAGGNNSPLHF
TGTGCCAGCAGCCAAGCAGGGGGGAATAATTCACCCCTCCACTTT
>.|TRBJ1-3|TRBV7-3|TRBD1
CASSLGTGGGTIYF
TGTGCCAGCAGCCTAGGGACAGGGGGAGGCACCATATATTTT
>.|TRBJ1-3|TRBV5-1|TRBD1
CASSLGDRVSGNTIYF
TGCGCCAGCAGCTTGGGGGACAGGGTGTCTGGAAACACCATATATTTT
>.|TRBJ2-2|TRBV5-1|.
CASSEAGPGTGELFF
TGCGCCAGCAGCGAGGCAGGTCCGGGGACCGGGGAGCTGTTTTTT
>.|TRBJ1-1|TRBV12-3/TRBV12-4|.
CASSLTRGTEAFF
TGTGCCAGCAGTTTAACTCGGGGAACTGAAGCTTTCTTT
>.|TRBJ1-1|TRBV30|.
CAWSVNTLNTEAFF
TGTGCCTGGAGTGTAAACACCTTGAACACTGAAGCTTTCTTT
>.|TRBJ2-7|TRBV29-1|.
CSVVDRSYEQYF
TGCAGCGTTGTCGACAGGTCCTACGAGCAGTACTTC
>.|TRBJ1-3|TRBV6-1|.
CASRRESGNTIYF
TGTGCCAGCAGACGGGAGAGTGGAAACACCATATATTTT
>.|TRBJ2-7|TRBV11-1|.
CASSFEEGEQYF
TGTGCCAGCAGCTTCGAGGAAGGTGAGCAGTACTTC
>.|TRBJ1-2|TRBV7-6|.
CASSSILRGNYGYTF
TGTGCCAGCAGCTCGATTTTGAGAGGCAACTATGGCTACACCTTC
>.|TRBJ2-1|TRBV12-5|.
CASGLVPFGVSGNEQFF
TGTGCTAGTGGCCTCGTACCTTTCGGGGTTTCTGGTAATGAGCAGTTCTTC
>.|TRBJ2-2|TRBV29-1|.
CSVALDTGELFF
TGCAGCGTTGCCCTTGACACCGGGGAGCTGTTTTTT